Shown below are 15 T cell receptor beta chains from a single sample sequenced in a study of T cells in Graves' hyperthyroidism and ophthalmopathy (dated by TCRdb to the late 2010s). The library relied on multiplex PCR. The reads were generated on an Illumina HiSeq 2000. Amplification of TCR beta CDR3 regions was carried out from RNA transcripts. The TCR CDR3 was subjected to a first round of RT-PCR using the HTBI primer set and the Qiagen OneStep RT-PCR kit. Using fastp at Q25 and MiXCR, TCRdb reprocessed the public reads and kept productive beta chains. Rows are combined by CDR3 protein, so each entry shows the most common genes and DNA. The sample records hundreds of thousands of distinct CDR3 sequences, around a quarter of which are singletons. The ten top clones hold around 79% of the sample. Sequencing was carried out using blood. The receptors come from a man in his fifties or sixties with Graves' hyperthyroidism.

There are a few counts of this clonotype. The V call is TRBV12-3 or TRBV12-4, the J call TRBJ1-1, with D possibly TRBD1 on 5 matching bases. The CDR3 has 13 amino acids. The V and J ends lost 2 bases and 5 bases respectively, with 9 bases between them. The CDR3 reads CASSLSGGTEAFF. The CDR3, as DNA: TGTGCCAGCAGTTTATCCGGGGGGACTGAAGCTTTCTTT.

The rearrangement links TRBV3-1 to TRBJ2-3, with TRBD2 matching over 11 bases. Germline V gene lookup returns CDR1 LGHDT and CDR2 YNNKEL (reference sequence). The V segment lost 1 base and the J segment 1 base; nucleotides outside the gene matches: 10. This CDR3 region has 19 residues. CDR3 sequence: CASSQGVSGRAGGTDTQYF. The CDR3 DNA sequence: TGTGCCAGCAGCCAAGGGGTTAGCGGGAGGGCCGGGGGCACAGATACGCAGTATTTT.

This clonotype was seen a few times. V is TRBV5-1 and J is TRBJ1-2; 9 positions match TRBD1. In germline, CDR1 is SGHRS, CDR2 YFSETQ. The trim removed 4 bases at V and 7 bases at J, leaving 8 bases unmatched. The CDR3 has 14 amino acids. CDR3 coding DNA: TGCGCCAGCAGCGGGGCCGGGACAGGGTCTGGCTACACCTTC. Residues: CASSGAGTGSGYTF.

This clonotype turned up a few times. The chain uses TRBV20-1 and TRBJ2-2, with 9 bases matching TRBD2. The CDR3 has 15 residues. Looked up from germline, CDR1 is DFQATT and CDR2 is SNEGSKA (reference sequence). J was trimmed by 6 bases and V by 3 bases; bases with no gene match: 8. The CDR3 DNA reads TGCAGTGCTAGTAGCGGGAGAAAAGGGCCCGGGGAGCTGTTTTTT. The encoded protein is CSASSGRKGPGELFF.

This chain joins TRBV6-2 or TRBV6-3 and TRBJ1-2; D remains ambiguous. CDR3 length: 14 amino acids. Trimming took off 8 bases at V and 7 bases at J, with 20 bases between the two ends. CDR1 and CDR2 from the germline V gene are MNHEY and SVGEGT. CDR3 nucleotides: TGTGCCAGCGGGAGGGCGACCCGTACCTCTGGCTACACCTTC. Its protein product is CASGRATRTSGYTF.

This clonotype came up many times. The chain joins TRBV6-1 to TRBJ2-3; TRBD2 matches 14 bases. The germline V gene encodes CDR1 MNHNS and CDR2 SASEGT. CDR3 length: 18 residues. With V trimmed by 2 bases and J by 1 base, 5 bases remained unmatched. CDR3 bases: TGTGCCAGCAGTGAATGGGGACTAGCGGGAGTCGGCACAGATACGCAGTATTTT. As protein: CASSEWGLAGVGTDTQYF.

This chain connects TRBV2 to TRBJ2-1, with 12 bases lining up with TRBD2. The trim removed 6 bases at V and 7 bases at J, leaving 7 bases unmatched. The V gene's germline CDR1 is SNHLY and CDR2 FYNNEI. CDR3 length: 15 residues. The CDR3 here is CASRRLAGEYNEQFF. In DNA form, the CDR3 reads TGTGCCAGCAGAAGACTAGCGGGAGAATATAATGAGCAGTTCTTC.

The chain is built from TRBV15 and TRBJ2-1, with TRBD2 matching over 9 bases. In germline, CDR1 is LNHNV, CDR2 YYDKDF (reference sequence). The length of the CDR3 is 15 residues. The V and J ends lost 1 base and 5 bases, in that order; junction bases with no gene match: 3. The CDR3 reads CATSRGSGRNNEQFF. The CDR3, as DNA: TGTGCCACCAGCAGAGGGAGCGGGAGGAACAATGAGCAGTTCTTC. Supplemented by reference TRBV15 and TRBJ2-1, the full variable domain reads DAMVIQNPRYQVTQFGKPVTLSCSQTLNHNVMYWYQQKSSQAPKLLFHYYDKDFNNEADTPDNFQSRRPNTSFCFLDIRSPGLGDTAMYLCATSRGSGRNNEQFFGPGTRLTVL.

This clonotype was seen at least ten times. V usage is TRBV6-1 and J usage is TRBJ2-7; D may correspond to TRBD1 or TRBD2 (5 bases each). Germline lookup yields CDR1 MNHNS and CDR2 SASEGT. The V end was cut by 6 bases, the J end by 5 bases, with 23 bases between. The CDR3 totals 16 residues. The CDR3 nucleotides are TGTGCCAGCAGCAGGCAGGGTGGCGGTGGGAGAGACGAGCAGTACTTC. Its protein is CASSRQGGGGRDEQYF.

The chain uses TRBV20-1 and TRBJ1-2; D call uncertain. The CDR3 runs 13 residues. CDR1 and CDR2 (germline): DFQATT, SNEGSKA (reference sequence). V lost 3 bases and J lost 4, with 12 bases in between. The CDR3 is CSASKGGSYGYTF. The CDR3 bases are TGCAGTGCTAGTAAGGGTGGCAGCTATGGCTACACCTTC.

Ten or more counts support this clonotype. The rearrangement links TRBV3-1 to TRBJ2-5, with D perhaps matching TRBD2 (5 bases). The germline V gene has CDR1 LGHDT and CDR2 YNNKEL (reference sequence). Deletions cut 4 bases from V and 5 bases from J, with 8 bases between. The CDR3 has 12 residues. The CDR3 DNA is TGTGCCAGCAGCCGTAGGAGGGAGACCCAGTACTTC. This codes for CASSRRRETQYF.

This clonotype was counted a few times. The chain joins TRBV3-1 to TRBJ1-1, with 7 bases that match TRBD1. The CDR3 covers 14 residues. Unmatched junction bases numbered 10, after V lost 4 bases and J lost 8 bases. Germline V CDR1 and CDR2: LGHDT, YNNKEL (reference sequence). The CDR3: CASSLYRGVGEAFF. CDR3 nucleotides: TGTGCCAGCAGCCTTTACAGGGGTGTAGGGGAAGCTTTCTTT.

CDR3 bases: TGTGCCAGCAGCGACCCAGCGCGCGGGAGGCCCTACAATGAGCAGTTCTTC. As protein: CASSDPARGRPYNEQFF. This chain connects TRBV5-6 to TRBJ2-1, with TRBD2 matching over 8 bases. J gave up 2 bases and V 4 bases, and 11 bases lay outside the gene matches. There are 17 residues in the CDR3. CDR1 is SGHDT and CDR2 is YYEEEE in the germline V gene.

The rearrangement joins TRBV19 to TRBJ2-3; TRBD1 might be the D (6 bases). The germline gives CDR1 LNHDA, CDR2 SQIVND (reference sequence). The length of the CDR3 is 15 residues. The V end was cut by 4 bases, the J end by 2 bases, with 13 bases between. The DNA for the CDR3 is TGTGCCAGTAGTACCTTGGGGGCGGTCACAGATACGCAGTATTTT. The encoded protein is CASSTLGAVTDTQYF.

This chain joins TRBV11-2 and TRBJ1-1, with TRBD1 identical over 7 bases. Germline trimming cut 5 bases from V and 8 bases from J; bases unmatched to any gene: 11. The CDR3 has 14 amino acids. Germline loops: CDR1 SGHAT, CDR2 FQNNGV. CDR3 in amino acids: CASSPGTAQAEAFF. The CDR3 DNA reads as TGTGCCAGCAGCCCGGGGACAGCCCAAGCGGAAGCTTTCTTT. Combining the CDR3 with reference TRBV11-2 and TRBJ1-1 gives the whole variable domain EAGVAQSPRYKIIEKRQSVAFWCNPISGHATLYWYQQILGQGPKLLIQFQNNGVVDDSQLPKDRFSAERLKGVDSTLKIQPAKLEDSAVYLCASSPGTAQAEAFFGQGTRLTVV.